The 19 T cell receptor beta chains below all came from one sample that was sequenced in a study of blood T cell repertoires in COVID-19. TCRdb keeps only in-frame clones here, not all; method: immunoSEQ multiplex PCR. The sample has roughly 160,000 clones; about four fifths are singletons. What was sequenced was PBMCs or T cells enriched from blood (not recorded which). The receptors originated from an older woman who had recovered from COVID-19.

The chain is built from TRBV5-4 and TRBJ2-3, with D perhaps TRBD2 (7 bases). This CDR3 has 13 residues. Per the germline V gene, CDR1 is SGHNT and CDR2 is YYREEE (reference sequence). The V gene lost 5 bases and the J gene lost 6 bases, with 13 bases spanning the gap. CDR3 coding DNA: TGTGCCAGCAGGAATAAGGGGGGGGATACGCAGTATTTT. Amino acid sequence: CASRNKGGDTQYF.

A word on this clone: At one of its ends the junction is not consistent with the germline gene, which may arise from a read error. The rearrangement uses TRBV19 and TRBJ1-4; 7 bases are a match to TRBD1. The germline V gene encodes CDR1 LNHDA and CDR2 SQIVND (reference sequence). CDR3 length: 15 residues. CDR3 nucleotide sequence: TGTGCCAGCAGTATCCAGGGGGGAGATAATGAAAAACTGTTTTTT. It codes for CASSIQGGDNEKLFF.

CDR3 region: CASSETGGTEAFF. CDR3 DNA sequence: TGTGCCAGCAGTGAGACAGGGGGCACTGAAGCTTTCTTT. The chain employs TRBV2 and TRBJ1-1; TRBD1 matches at 9 bases. CDR1 is SNHLY, CDR2 FYNNEI, per germline. After removal of 3 bases from V and 4 bases from J, the junction contained 0 bases not matched to a gene. There are 13 residues in the CDR3.

This clone was counted a few times. The chain joins TRBV6-5 to TRBJ2-1, with D unresolved. This CDR3 region has 14 residues. Germline lookup yields CDR1 MNHEY and CDR2 SVGAGI. V was cut by 3 bases and J by 2 bases, with 8 bases left in between. The CDR3 region is CASSYDPTYNEQFF. In nucleotides, the CDR3 is TGTGCCAGCAGTTATGATCCTACCTACAATGAGCAGTTCTTC.

The chain links TRBV6-5 to TRBJ1-3; weak D call: TRBD1 (6 bases). Trimming shortened V by 6 bases and J by 0 bases, and 9 bases separated the two germline ends. The CDR3 sequence is 14 residues long. Germline V gene lookup returns CDR1 MNHEY and CDR2 SVGAGI. This CDR3 is CASSLDSSGNTIYF. CDR3 coding DNA: TGTGCCAGCAGCCTGGACAGCTCTGGAAACACCATATATTTT.

The chain recombines TRBV12-5 with TRBJ1-3; D might be TRBD1 (5 bases). The V gene lost 7 bases and the J gene lost 2 bases, with 9 bases spanning the gap. Looked up from germline, CDR1 is LGHNT and CDR2 is FRNRAP. The CDR3 extends over 13 amino acids. The CDR3 loop is CASAGFPGNTIYF. The CDR3 DNA reads as TGTGCTAGTGCAGGGTTCCCTGGAAACACCATATATTTT. Using reference TRBV12-5 and TRBJ1-3 for the parts outside the CDR3, the full variable domain is DARVTQTPRHKVTEMGQEVTMRCQPILGHNTVFWYRQTMMQGLELLAYFRNRAPLDDSGMPKDRFSAEMPDATLATLKIQPSEPRDSAVYFCASAGFPGNTIYFGEGSWLTVV.

This chain uses TRBV11-1 with TRBJ2-7; 8 positions agree with TRBD2. Germline V CDR1 and CDR2: SGHAT, FQDESV (reference sequence). The CDR3 extends over 16 amino acids. After removal of 5 bases from V and 4 bases from J, the junction contained 13 bases not matched to a gene. The CDR3 DNA reads TGTGCCAGCAGCCGACCTCCCGGGGGGGGACCGTACGAGCAGTACTTC. Translating gives CASSRPPGGGPYEQYF.

This clone was observed many times. The CDR3 region has the DNA TGCGCCAGCAGCCAAGAGGGGTCGTGGCAGGGGGCGAGTCAGCCCCAGCATTTT. This sequence encodes CASSQEGSWQGASQPQHF. The rearrangement links TRBV4-1 to TRBJ1-5; 8 bases line up with TRBD1. The trim removed 0 bases at V and 6 bases at J, leaving 13 bases unmatched. This CDR3 contains 18 residues. The germline gives CDR1 MGHRA, CDR2 YSYEKL.

This chain links TRBV5-4 with TRBJ1-4; possibly TRBD1 for D (5 bases). The germline gives CDR1 SGHNT, CDR2 YYREEE (reference sequence). The CDR3 runs to 15 residues. V lost 5 bases and J lost 7, with 18 bases in between. The CDR3: CASSVGLPSGEKLFF. CDR3 nucleotides: TGTGCCAGCAGTGTGGGACTCCCGAGTGGTGAAAAACTGTTTTTT.

The J gene is TRBJ1-2, the V gene TRBV4-1; the D is unclear. V lost 3 bases to trimming and J lost 5 bases, with 13 bases between them. This CDR3 has 14 amino acids. The germline V gene encodes CDR1 MGHRA and CDR2 YSYEKL. The CDR3 DNA reads TGCGCCAGCAGCCACCCCGGGAACAGTTATGGCTACACCTTC. This codes for CASSHPGNSYGYTF.

This chain links TRBV28 with TRBJ1-3; 8 nucleotides line up with TRBD1. With V trimmed by 5 bases and J by 4 bases, 7 bases remained unmatched. Germline V gene sequence: CDR1 MDHEN, CDR2 SYDVKM. The CDR3 runs 15 residues. CDR3 loop: CASSMDRVGGNTIYF. The CDR3 nucleotides read TGTGCCAGCAGTATGGACAGGGTGGGAGGAAACACCATATATTTT.

V is TRBV25-1 and J is TRBJ1-3; no firm D call. V was pared by 4 bases and J by 7 bases, with 2 bases between. The CDR3 has 10 residues. Germline CDR1 and CDR2: MGHDK and SYGVNS. The DNA of the CDR3 is TGTGCCAGCAGTGCGAACACCATATATTTT. Its translation is CASSANTIYF.

The genes are TRBV19 and TRBJ1-6, with D tentatively TRBD1 (5 bases). In germline, CDR1 is LNHDA, CDR2 SQIVND (reference sequence). V shed 5 bases and J shed 6 bases, with 14 bases lying between them. The CDR3 has 15 residues. CDR3 region: CASSPDDSPNSPLHF. The DNA for the CDR3 is TGTGCCAGTAGTCCAGACGACAGTCCTAATTCACCCCTCCACTTT.

The gene calls are TRBV24-1 and TRBJ2-2, with 7 bases matching TRBD1. From germline, CDR1 is KGHDR and CDR2 SFDVKD. The length of the CDR3 is 14 residues. V shed 7 bases, J shed 7 bases, and the junction held 8 bases outside the gene matches. The CDR3 reads CATRETGIGGELFF. CDR3 nucleotide sequence: TGTGCCACCAGAGAGACAGGGATAGGCGGGGAGCTGTTTTTT.

The chain recombines TRBV19 with TRBJ2-1, with TRBD2 as a possible D gene (5 bases). The ends were cut back, 8 bases at V and 3 bases at J, with 20 bases in the middle. The CDR3 spans 16 residues. Germline V gene sequence: CDR1 LNHDA, CDR2 SQIVND (reference sequence). CDR3 coding DNA: TGTGCCAGTCGCGGGCAACCCTCTGTTAGCTACAATGAGCAGTTCTTC. Translation: CASRGQPSVSYNEQFF. The variable domain in full, with the rest retrieved from reference TRBV19 and TRBJ2-1, is DGGITQSPKYLFRKEGQNVTLSCEQNLNHDAMYWYRQDPGQGLRLIYYSQIVNDFQKGDIAEGYSVSREKKESFPLTVTSAQKNPTAFYLCASRGQPSVSYNEQFFGPGTRLTVL.

The genes are TRBV14 and TRBJ1-3; no definite D call. Germline V CDR1 and CDR2: SGHDN, FVKESK. Between the trimmed V and J ends, which lost 4 bases and 4 bases, there was a span of 17 bases. This CDR3 is 16 amino acids long. The CDR3 loop reads CASSPRGFSRGNTIYF. CDR3 in DNA: TGTGCCAGCAGCCCCCGCGGATTCTCGAGAGGAAACACCATATATTTT.

The V call is TRBV18, the J call TRBJ1-1, with D tentatively TRBD1 (5 bases). CDR1 KGHSH and CDR2 LQKENI come from the germline V gene. There are 15 residues in the CDR3. Trimming took 5 bases from V and 3 from J, leaving 16 bases between them. CDR3 in DNA: TGTGCCAGCTCATCTAGTTCCGGGGGGGACACTGAAGCTTTCTTT. Protein: CASSSSSGGDTEAFF.

The chain recombines TRBV7-8 with TRBJ1-2, with TRBD1 matching over 8 bases. This CDR3 has 16 amino acids. The germline V gene encodes CDR1 SGHVS and CDR2 FQNEAQ. Unmatched junction bases numbered 12, after V lost 5 bases and J lost 4 bases. CDR3 region: CASSPSPGGSGYGYTF. CDR3 DNA sequence: TGTGCCAGCAGCCCTAGCCCAGGGGGCTCGGGCTATGGCTACACCTTC.

The sample holds a few counts of this clone. The gene calls are TRBV6-5 and TRBJ2-2; no clear D gene. The CDR3 is 13 amino acids. The V and J ends lost 5 bases and 4 bases respectively, with 8 bases between them. Germline values: CDR1 MNHEY, CDR2 SVGAGI. The CDR3 reads CASSISFTGELFF. Here the CDR3 DNA reads TGTGCCAGCAGTATCTCGTTCACCGGGGAGCTGTTTTTT.